Listed here are 14 T cell receptor beta chains from one sample, sequenced in a study of T-cell reconstitution after alpha-beta-depleted transplantation in children (dated by TCRdb to 2016 to 2018). The library came from PCR. Sequencing was performed on an Illumina HiSeq 2500. TCR library preparation used molecular barcoding, with unique molecular identifiers applied to normalize quantification of the TCRbeta repertoire. TCRdb reran the public reads through fastp at Q25 and MiXCR, keeping productive beta chains. Rows are combined by CDR3 protein, so each entry shows the most common genes and DNA. Counted in this sample were about 980,000 distinct CDR3 sequences; around 30% of them appeared once. The biggest ten clones account for more than 25% of the sample. Read against the paper, the sample's treatment or condition label means: allogeneic hematopoietic cell transplantation with graft depleted of TCRalphabeta T cells and CD19 B cells.

Specimen: PBMCs, mostly from graft donor cells, collected 360 days after TCRalphabeta/CD19-depleted stem cell transplant. Receptors were obtained from a boy younger than two who had a stem cell transplant for SCID, so the T cells may come from the graft donor.

V is TRBV28 and J is TRBJ2-7; no definite D call. V lost 3 bases and J lost 7, with 22 bases in between. Germline CDR1 reads MDHEN; CDR2 reads SYDVKM. The length of the CDR3 is 16 residues. The DNA of the CDR3 is TGTGCCAGCAGTTTTGACCTCGGGTTGGAGATAGAAGAGCAGTACTTC. Its protein is CASSFDLGLEIEEQYF.

This chain connects TRBV7-9 to TRBJ1-5; D remains unclear. CDR1 is SEHNR, CDR2 FQNEAQ, per germline (reference sequence). CDR3 length equals 13 residues. V lost 1 base and J 5 bases, leaving 6 bases between the germline ends. CDR3: CASSLGLDQPQHF. The CDR3 DNA sequence: TGTGCCAGCAGCTTAGGCCTGGATCAGCCCCAGCATTTT.

This clonotype was counted a single time. V gene TRBV2 combines with J gene TRBJ2-1; 8 nucleotides agree with TRBD1. CDR3 size: 13 residues. V lost 6 bases and J lost 7; bases outside the gene matches: 5. CDR1 is SNHLY, CDR2 FYNNEI, per germline. The CDR3 DNA reads TGTGCCAGCAGCGGACAGGGAGAGAATGAGCAGTTCTTC. Encoded protein: CASSGQGENEQFF.

This clonotype was recorded at least ten times. The chain recombines TRBV12-3 or TRBV12-4 with TRBJ2-2; weak D call: TRBD1 (6 bases). The CDR3 spans 14 residues. Trimming shortened V by 1 base and J by 7 bases, and 10 bases separated the two germline ends. This CDR3 is CASSLGQVNGELFF. Written as DNA, the CDR3 is TGTGCCAGCAGTTTAGGACAGGTCAACGGGGAGCTGTTTTTT.

V gene TRBV24-1 combines with J gene TRBJ2-1; D possibly uses TRBD1 or TRBD2 (5 bases each). The V end lost 5 bases, the J end lost 1 base, and 14 bases lay between the germline ends. The CDR3 loop spans 16 amino acids. Germline lookup yields CDR1 KGHDR and CDR2 SFDVKD. The CDR3 loop is CATSGDGRRSYNEQFF. CDR3 bases: TGTGCCACCAGTGGGGACGGCAGACGGTCCTACAATGAGCAGTTCTTC.

The chain employs TRBV6-2 or TRBV6-3 and TRBJ2-7; 9 nucleotides align to TRBD1. The junction had 8 bases not matched to a gene; V was cut back by 6 bases and J by 2 bases. The CDR3 covers 15 residues. Per the germline V gene, CDR1 is MNHEY and CDR2 is SVGEGT. The CDR3 DNA is TGTGCCAGCAGGCCGACAGGGGGGGGTCCCTACGAGCAGTACTTC. Protein product: CASRPTGGGPYEQYF.

The V and J genes are TRBV12-5 and TRBJ2-1, with 11 positions matching TRBD2. The CDR3 totals 15 residues. Per the germline V gene, CDR1 is LGHNT and CDR2 is FRNRAP. The ends lost 3 bases at V and 4 bases at J; junction bases unmatched: 2. CDR3 sequence reads: CASGFVAGGYNEQFF. The CDR3 region has the DNA TGTGCTAGTGGTTTCGTAGCGGGGGGGTACAATGAGCAGTTCTTC.

The CDR3 spells CASSQAIGQVLSGELFF. CDR3 bases: TGCGCCAGCAGCCAAGCAATAGGACAGGTGCTGAGCGGGGAGCTGTTTTTT. The V gene is TRBV4-1, the J gene TRBJ2-2; 7 bases map to TRBD1. The CDR3 runs 17 residues. V trimming: 1 base; J trimming: 7 bases; junction bases outside the gene matches: 12. CDR1 MGHRA and CDR2 YSYEKL come from the germline V gene.

This clonotype was observed a handful of times. The genes are TRBV6-5 and TRBJ2-5, with TRBD2 as a possible D gene (6 bases). V shed 0 bases and J shed 5 bases, with 13 bases lying between them. The germline gives CDR1 MNHEY, CDR2 SVGAGI. This CDR3 spans 15 amino acids. This CDR3 reads CASSYSSLAGETQYF. CDR3 nucleotides: TGTGCCAGCAGTTACTCGTCCCTTGCGGGGGAGACCCAGTACTTC.

This clonotype was picked up a small number of times. The rearrangement joins TRBV9 to TRBJ1-2, with 7 bases fitting TRBD1. The CDR3 spans 17 residues. Germline assignment: CDR1 SGDLS and CDR2 YYNGEE. V lost 7 bases to trimming and J lost 1 base; unmatched junction nucleotides: 16. CDR3 in amino acids: CASSRRDSGNDNYGYTF. The CDR3 nucleotides read TGTGCCAGCTCGCGTCGGGACAGCGGAAACGATAACTATGGCTACACCTTC.

At least ten counts were recorded for this clonotype. CDR3 nucleotides: TGCAGTGCTAGTCGGACGGCCTCAACCTACGAGCAGTACTTC. Protein: CSASRTASTYEQYF. V and J are TRBV20-1 and TRBJ2-7; D is undetermined. This CDR3 spans 14 amino acids. Trimming pared 3 bases from V and 2 bases from J, leaving 14 bases between. From germline, CDR1 is DFQATT and CDR2 SNEGSKA (reference sequence).

This chain links TRBV19 with TRBJ2-7; D perhaps matches TRBD2 (6 bases). Looked up from germline, CDR1 is LNHDA and CDR2 is SQIVND (reference sequence). Trimming removed 5 bases at V and 5 bases at J, with 16 bases between. This CDR3 is 14 amino acids long. The CDR3 nucleotides are TGTGCCAGTAGTTACGGGACTCGCCTTGACGAGCAGTACTTC. Translating it yields CASSYGTRLDEQYF.

In its sample, this clonotype was seen many times. The CDR3 sequence is CASRQGGHNEQFF. In nucleotides, the CDR3 is TGCGCCAGCAGACAGGGGGGTCACAATGAGCAGTTCTTC. This sequence joins TRBV5-1 and TRBJ2-1; TRBD1 matches 8 bases. This CDR3 is built from 13 residues. The V and J ends lost 5 bases and 5 bases, in that order; junction bases with no gene match: 3. Germline CDR1 and CDR2: SGHRS and YFSETQ.

Details on this clonotype: One end of the junction is discordant with germline, which a read error may explain. V usage is TRBV20-1 and J usage is TRBJ1-1; the match to TRBD1 covers 8 bases. The CDR3 runs to 14 residues. Per germline, CDR1 DFQATT and CDR2 SNEGSKA (reference sequence). CDR3: CSAVRTGRYTKAFF. The CDR3 nucleotides are TGCAGTGCCGTAAGGACAGGGCGGTACACTAAAGCTTTCTTT.